The entry below gives a single T cell receptor beta chain sequence along with its context. Antigen unknown. This specimen comes from a study of cytomegalovirus exposure and HLA in healthy donors. Across the study: In a previous analysis, around 110 million unique TCR beta sequences were found from roughly 180 million T cells.

General observations from the study: Immune exposure information available was restricted to CMV serostatus. Both high specificity and high sensitivity reportedly marked the classifier's diagnosis of cytomegalovirus status. Segments of the TCR beta V type were, in most cases, productive about 87% or about 30% of the time in an earlier analysis.

V lost 0 bases to trimming and J lost 8 bases; unmatched junction nucleotides: 7. The CDR3 is 16 residues long. Germline CDR1 is SEHNR and CDR2 is FQNEAQ (reference sequence). Use of 60 Vbeta and 13 Jbeta primers characterized the PCR. The protocol was immunoSEQ multiplex PCR, while the TCRdb copy is restricted to in-frame clones and leaves out a portion. Of some 130,000 clones in the sample, 80% were seen once. The sequence was collected from a man aged 25 to 40 in good health and CMV-seronegative. The chain uses TRBV7-9 and TRBJ2-1; 10 bases are shared with TRBD2. Material for sequencing was PBMCs. In nucleotides, the CDR3 is TGTGCCAGCAGCTTAGCGCGGCTAGCGGGAGCGGATGAGCAGTTCTTC. This encodes CASSLARLAGADEQFF.